Listed here are 4 T cell receptor beta chains from one sample, sequenced in a study of T cell responses to AZD1222 COVID-19 vaccine. Sequenced by immunoSEQ multiplex PCR; TCRdb stores in-frame clones only, minus some. The data hold 140,000 to 150,000 clones, with nearly 95% observed a single time. This material consisted of peripheral blood, taken on day 0 of AZD1222 vaccination. Receptor source: an adult in good health.

The gene calls are TRBV5-1 and TRBJ2-1; TRBD1 agrees at 8 bases. Losses at the gene ends were 2 bases for V and 5 bases for J; bases not matched to a gene: 3. The germline V gene encodes CDR1 SGHRS and CDR2 YFSETQ. The CDR3 has 14 amino acids. CDR3 in amino acids: CASSFRGQNNEQFF. The CDR3 DNA reads as TGCGCCAGCAGCTTCAGGGGGCAAAACAATGAGCAGTTCTTC.

This chain connects TRBV30 to TRBJ1-1; D is undetermined. V shed 3 bases and J shed 3 bases, with 17 bases lying between them. Germline loops: CDR1 GTSNPN, CDR2 SVGIG (reference sequence). The CDR3 is 15 amino acids. The CDR3 DNA is TGTGCCTGGAGGCTTAGACGGAATGCGGACACTGAAGCTTTCTTT. Its protein is CAWRLRRNADTEAFF.

This sequence joins TRBV18 and TRBJ2-2; D is uncertain. Germline V gene sequence: CDR1 KGHSH, CDR2 LQKENI. V was shortened by 2 bases and J by 4 bases, with 8 bases between the two germline ends. This CDR3 contains 14 residues. The CDR3 is CASSPGESTGELFF. The CDR3 DNA follows: TGTGCCAGCTCACCAGGGGAATCCACCGGGGAGCTGTTTTTT.

V and J are TRBV11-2 and TRBJ1-6, with a possible D match to TRBD1 (5 bases). Trimming took off 1 base at V and 7 bases at J, with 8 bases between the two ends. Germline CDR1 SGHAT, CDR2 FQNNGV. This CDR3 comprises 14 residues. CDR3 DNA sequence: TGTGCCAGCAGCTTAGCCGGGGGGAATTCACCCCTCCACTTT. Translating gives CASSLAGGNSPLHF.